These 8 T cell receptor beta chains were sequenced from one sample in a study of blood T cell repertoires in COVID-19. Data came from immunoSEQ multiplex PCR; TCRdb stores just in-frame clones and leaves some out. The sample shows about 250,000 clones, around four fifths of them seen only once. The sequenced sample consisted of peripheral blood. Receptor source: a woman aged 55-75 years with active or convalescent COVID-19.

J is TRBJ2-5 and V is TRBV27, with D tentatively TRBD1 (6 bases). The CDR3 is 14 amino acids. V lost 7 bases and J 5 bases, leaving 17 bases between the germline ends. Germline-derived CDR1 and CDR2 are MNHEY and SMNVEV (reference sequence). The CDR3 sequence is CASTPTGPLETQYF. CDR3 in DNA: TGTGCCAGCACCCCGACAGGACCCCTGGAGACCCAGTACTTC.

The chain is built from TRBV19 and TRBJ2-1, with 7 nucleotides matching TRBD1. CDR1 and CDR2 (germline): LNHDA, SQIVND (reference sequence). The CDR3 has 14 residues. The trim removed 4 bases at V and 4 bases at J, leaving 4 bases unmatched. CDR3 nucleotides: TGTGCCAGTAGTACAGGACAGGCGTACAATGAGCAGTTCTTC. It yields the protein CASSTGQAYNEQFF.

V and J are TRBV5-1 and TRBJ1-6; D uncertain. The CDR3 is 16 residues long. Trimming took off 2 bases at V and 2 bases at J, with 11 bases between the two ends. Per germline, CDR1 SGHRS and CDR2 YFSETQ. CDR3 bases: TGCGCCAGCAGCTTCGAGGGAACCCCCTATAATTCACCCCTCCACTTT. It encodes CASSFEGTPYNSPLHF. The complete variable domain, with remaining parts taken from reference TRBV5-1 and TRBJ1-6, reads KAGVTQTPRYLIKTRGQQVTLSCSPISGHRSVSWYQQTPGQGLQFLFEYFSETQRNKGNFPGRFSGRQFSNSRSEMNVSTLELGDSALYLCASSFEGTPYNSPLHFGNGTRLTVT.

The chain couples TRBV2 to TRBJ2-2, with D possibly TRBD2 on 5 matching bases. Germline V gene lookup returns CDR1 SNHLY and CDR2 FYNNEI. V lost 0 bases, J lost 4 bases, and 18 bases lay in between. The CDR3 runs to 18 residues. The CDR3 reads CASSEALRPAVGTGELFF. CDR3 nucleotide sequence: TGTGCCAGCAGTGAAGCGCTTCGTCCAGCGGTGGGCACCGGGGAGCTGTTTTTT. Supplemented by reference TRBV2 and TRBJ2-2, the full variable domain reads EPEVTQTPSHQVTQMGQEVILRCVPISNHLYFYWYRQILGQKVEFLVSFYNNEISEKSEIFDDQFSVERPDGSNFTLKIRSTKLEDSAMYFCASSEALRPAVGTGELFFGEGSRLTVL.

This clone was detected once. The CDR3 region is CASSSLTGGTEKLFF. CDR3 in DNA: TGTGCCAGCAGTTCACTCACAGGGGGTACTGAAAAACTGTTTTTT. The chain carries TRBV28 and TRBJ1-4; 8 nucleotides line up with TRBD1. The CDR3 length is 15 residues. The V segment lost 4 bases and the J segment 7 bases; nucleotides outside the gene matches: 8. Germline CDR1 MDHEN, CDR2 SYDVKM. Combining the CDR3 with reference TRBV28 and TRBJ1-4 gives the whole variable domain DVKVTQSSRYLVKRTGEKVFLECVQDMDHENMFWYRQDPGLGLRLIYFSYDVKMKEKGDIPEGYSVSREKKERFSLILESASTNQTSMYLCASSSLTGGTEKLFFGSGTQLSVL.

V and J are TRBV24-1 and TRBJ2-2; 9 positions match TRBD2. The junction had 4 bases not matched to a gene; V was cut back by 6 bases and J by 3 bases. Germline CDR1 is KGHDR and CDR2 is SFDVKD. The CDR3 consists of 15 residues. The CDR3 here is CATSRTSDYTGELFF. CDR3 bases: TGTGCCACCAGTAGGACTAGCGACTACACCGGGGAGCTGTTTTTT.

The rearrangement uses TRBV19 and TRBJ2-2; 8 nucleotides agree with TRBD1. Germline V gene lookup returns CDR1 LNHDA and CDR2 SQIVND (reference sequence). This CDR3 comprises 15 residues. V gave up 4 bases and J gave up 5 bases; unmatched junction bases: 6. CDR3: CASSSPRQGTGELFF. The CDR3 region has the DNA TGTGCCAGTAGTAGTCCAAGACAGGGGACCGGGGAGCTGTTTTTT.

The chain carries TRBV2 and TRBJ1-1, with 8 positions matching TRBD1. The CDR3 is 14 residues long. Germline lookup yields CDR1 SNHLY and CDR2 FYNNEI. The V and J ends lost 5 bases and 2 bases, in that order; junction bases with no gene match: 4. CDR3 in DNA: TGTGCCAGCAGTAACCAGGGGGCAAACACTGAAGCTTTCTTT. Its protein is CASSNQGANTEAFF. The full variable domain, rest sourced from reference TRBV2 and TRBJ1-1, is EPEVTQTPSHQVTQMGQEVILRCVPISNHLYFYWYRQILGQKVEFLVSFYNNEISEKSEIFDDQFSVERPDGSNFTLKIRSTKLEDSAMYFCASSNQGANTEAFFGQGTRLTVV.